What follows are 2 T cell receptor beta chains derived from one specimen sequenced in a study of control samples from healthy donors and cancer patients. Assay used: immunoSEQ multiplex PCR; TCRdb lists only in-frame clones, some missing. The sample includes approximately 180,000 clones, more than 90% seen only once; the top ten take 2%. The sequenced sample consisted of blood. These receptor sequences come from a woman aged 40 to 50 in good health.

The genes are TRBV18 and TRBJ1-5, with a tentative D call TRBD1 (6 bases). CDR3 length equals 15 residues. Germline V gives CDR1 KGHSH, CDR2 LQKENI. Trimming pared 2 bases from V and 3 bases from J, leaving 11 bases between. CDR3 sequence: CASSPSGAHNQPQHF. The CDR3 bases are TGTGCCAGCTCACCATCGGGGGCGCACAATCAGCCCCAGCATTTT.

CDR3 region: CASSLEWGAAETQYF. The CDR3 DNA follows: TGTGCCAGCAGCTTAGAGTGGGGGGCGGCAGAGACCCAGTACTTC. The J gene is TRBJ2-5, the V gene TRBV11-2, with D possibly being TRBD1 or TRBD2 (6 bases each). The CDR3 sequence is 15 residues long. Germline values: CDR1 SGHAT, CDR2 FQNNGV. Trimming stripped 0 bases from V and 4 bases from J, with 12 bases between.